This is a list of T cell receptor beta chains from one sample in a study of tumor-infiltrating lymphocytes in localized non-small cell lung cancer. Here immunoSEQ multiplex PCR was the method, and the copy in TCRdb shows in-frame clones only, minus some. Among about 12,000 clones listed, roughly 76% were seen once. The sequenced sample was uninvolved lung tissue not adjacent to the tumor. The receptors stem from a human donor with non-small cell lung cancer. Each CDR3 is given with its conserved first and last residue. D genes are given only for firm matches. Expanded clones are given a class, and other clones once, few, many or no size at all.

CDR3 DNA,CDR3 protein,D gene,V gene,clone size,J gene
TGTGCCAGCAGCGTAGGAAGGGGCAACTACAATGAGCAGTTCTTC,CASSVGRGNYNEQFF,-,TRBV9,-,TRBJ2-1
TGTGCCAGCAGCCCTAAGGTCTATGGCTACACCTTC,CASSPKVYGYTF,-,TRBV6-6,-,TRBJ1-2
TGTGCTTCGGGGGTGCAGGTGCAGTACTTC,CASGVQVQYF,-,TRBV28,-,TRBJ2-7
TGTGCCAGTAGTATAGATGAAAACTATGGCTACACCTTC,CASSIDENYGYTF,-,TRBV19,-,TRBJ1-2
TGTGCCAGTAGTATCGCGGGGCTAGAAGGGACCCAGTACTTC,CASSIAGLEGTQYF,-,TRBV19,-,TRBJ2-5
TGTGCCAGCAGAGAGGTGTGGGGGCGGCCCGGGAATGAGCAGTTCTTC,CASREVWGRPGNEQFF,-,TRBV27,-,TRBJ2-1
TGCGCCAGCAGCTTGGTGGCGACCCAAGAGACCCAGTACTTC,CASSLVATQETQYF,-,TRBV5-1,-,TRBJ2-5
TGCAGCGTTGGAGGGGCCAACGTCCTGACTTTC,CSVGGANVLTF,-,TRBV29-1,few,TRBJ2-6
TGTGCCAGCAGCCCTGGACAGGGGACAAATTCTGAAGCTTTCTTT,CASSPGQGTNSEAFF,TRBD1,TRBV11-3,-,TRBJ1-1
TGTGCCAGTAGTTTACGATCGTATGGCTACACCTTC,CASSLRSYGYTF,-,TRBV19,-,TRBJ1-2
TGCGCCAGCAGCCGAGGGACTAGCGGGGAGTACGAGCAGTACTTC,CASSRGTSGEYEQYF,TRBD2,TRBV4-1,-,TRBJ2-7
TGTGCCAGCAGTTACGGGACAGAAATCACAGATACGCAGTATTTT,CASSYGTEITDTQYF,TRBD1,TRBV6-5,-,TRBJ2-3
TGTGCCAGCAGTCTCATACGACGGGGGGGAGGCAATGAGCAGTTCTTC,CASSLIRRGGGNEQFF,TRBD2,TRBV7-3,once,TRBJ2-1
TGTGCCAGCAGTCTACGGCGGACCACTGAAGCTTTCTTT,CASSLRRTTEAFF,-,TRBV6-5,-,TRBJ1-1
TGTGCCAGCAGCTCTTCCGGGACCACGGACGGGGAGCAGTACTTC,CASSSSGTTDGEQYF,-,TRBV7-6,-,TRBJ2-7
TGTGCCAGCAGTGAAGAACAGGGGGATCAGCCCCAGCATTTT,CASSEEQGDQPQHF,TRBD1,TRBV2,-,TRBJ1-5
TGTGCCAGCAGCGCCTGGCAACGACAGGGGACTGAAGCTTTCTTT,CASSAWQRQGTEAFF,TRBD1,TRBV5-8,-,TRBJ1-1
TGTGCCAGCAGCGAGACCTGGGGACAGGGTGTCACTGAAGCTTTCTTT,CASSETWGQGVTEAFF,TRBD1,TRBV27,-,TRBJ1-1
TGTGCCAGCAGTCTAACAGGAGGTCGGGTCGGTGAAAAACTGTTTTTT,CASSLTGGRVGEKLFF,-,TRBV28,-,TRBJ1-4
TGCGCCAGCAGCGCGGGCAGATCAGGGACTAATGAAAAACTGTTTTTT,CASSAGRSGTNEKLFF,-,TRBV5-1,few,TRBJ1-4
TGTGCCAGCAGGACCACAGATACGCAGTATTTT,CASRTTDTQYF,-,TRBV27,-,TRBJ2-3
TGTGCCAGCAGCCTAAAACGCTCGGGGGGTGAGCAGTACTTC,CASSLKRSGGEQYF,TRBD2,TRBV7-2,-,TRBJ2-7
TGTGCCAGCGTGGTGGGGGTTGGCACAGATACGCAGTATTTT,CASVVGVGTDTQYF,-,TRBV7-2,-,TRBJ2-3
TGTGCCTGGAGCCAGACAGGGGATTTCGACTACGAGCAGTACTTC,CAWSQTGDFDYEQYF,TRBD1,TRBV30,-,TRBJ2-7
TGTGCCAGCAGCCCCCGGGGTATCACAGATACGCAGTATTTT,CASSPRGITDTQYF,-,TRBV7-2,-,TRBJ2-3
TGTGCCAGCAGTGGACAGTTCCTCACTGAAGCTTTCTTT,CASSGQFLTEAFF,-,TRBV6-5,-,TRBJ1-1
TGTGCCAGCAGTTACAGGGGGCTCGCTGAAGCTTTCTTT,CASSYRGLAEAFF,TRBD1,TRBV6-6,-,TRBJ1-1
TGTGCCAGCACTATAAGGGGCGACAGGTCCTTTAACACCGGGGAGCTGTTTTTT,CASTIRGDRSFNTGELFF,-,TRBV27,-,TRBJ2-2
TGTGCCAGCTCAGGACAGGTTAATGAAAAACTGTTTTTT,CASSGQVNEKLFF,TRBD1,TRBV18,-,TRBJ1-4
TGTGCCTGGAGTATGTCCGACGTGTCCGGGGAGCTGTTTTTT,CAWSMSDVSGELFF,-,TRBV30,-,TRBJ2-2
TGTGCCAGCAGTGCTCGGACGGACTACTCTGGAAACACCATATATTTT,CASSARTDYSGNTIYF,-,TRBV6-1,-,TRBJ1-3
TGTGCCAGCAGTTCGGAAGGAGGGTATCAGCCCCAGCATTTT,CASSSEGGYQPQHF,-,TRBV28,-,TRBJ1-5
TGTGCCAGCAGGCCTCCTAGCGCCGGGGAGCTGTTTTTT,CASRPPSAGELFF,-,TRBV7-9,once,TRBJ2-2
TGTGCCAGCAGCGTAGGTTTCCGGAACACCATATATTTT,CASSVGFRNTIYF,-,TRBV9,-,TRBJ1-3
TGCGCCAGCAGCCAAGATGGACGAATCCAGGGCTACACCTTC,CASSQDGRIQGYTF,-,TRBV4-1,-,TRBJ1-2
TGTGCCAGCTCACCAAGACAGGAGAATGAAGCTTTCTTT,CASSPRQENEAFF,-,TRBV18,-,TRBJ1-1
TGTGCCAGCACCGGTGGGCCAGGCACTGACTCTGCAACTAATGAAAAACTGTTTTTT,CASTGGPGTDSATNEKLFF,-,TRBV7-8,-,TRBJ1-4
TGTGCCAGCAGTAAAGGGGTAGACACCGGGGAGCTGTTTTTT,CASSKGVDTGELFF,-,TRBV6-4,-,TRBJ2-2
TGTGCCAGCAGCTCCGGACAGGGAGGCTACACCTTC,CASSSGQGGYTF,TRBD1,TRBV7-8,medium-sized,TRBJ1-2
TGTGCCAGCAGTTACAACAGCCTAGATCAGCCCCAGCATTTT,CASSYNSLDQPQHF,-,TRBV6-5,-,TRBJ1-5